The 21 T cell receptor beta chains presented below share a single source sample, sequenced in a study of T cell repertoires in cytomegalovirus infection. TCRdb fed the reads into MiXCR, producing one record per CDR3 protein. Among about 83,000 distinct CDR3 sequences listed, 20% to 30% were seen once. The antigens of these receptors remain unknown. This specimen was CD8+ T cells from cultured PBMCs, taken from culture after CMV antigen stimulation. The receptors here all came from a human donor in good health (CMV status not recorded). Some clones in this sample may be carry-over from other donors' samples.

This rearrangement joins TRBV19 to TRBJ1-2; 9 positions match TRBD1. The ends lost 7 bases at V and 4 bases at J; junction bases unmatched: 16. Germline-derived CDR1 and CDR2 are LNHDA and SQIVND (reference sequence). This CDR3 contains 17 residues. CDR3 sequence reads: CASTGLGQGYSGYGYTF. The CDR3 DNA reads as TGTGCCAGTACCGGACTCGGACAGGGGTATTCCGGCTATGGCTACACCTTC.

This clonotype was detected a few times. This chain's CDR3 is CASSLTGADTEAFF. CDR3 bases: TGTGCCAGCAGCTTGACAGGGGCTGACACTGAAGCTTTCTTT. The chain couples TRBV7-3 to TRBJ1-1; 8 bases agree with TRBD1. The CDR3 contains 14 residues. The germline V gene encodes CDR1 SGHTA and CDR2 FQGTGA. V dropped 3 bases and J dropped 3; count of bases not matched to a gene: 3.

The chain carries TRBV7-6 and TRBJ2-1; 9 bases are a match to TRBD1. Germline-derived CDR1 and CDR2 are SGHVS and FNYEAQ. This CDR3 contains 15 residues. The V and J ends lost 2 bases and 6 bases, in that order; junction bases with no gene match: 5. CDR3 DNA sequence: TGTGCCAGCAGCTTAACAGGGGGCATTGGCAATGAGCAGTTCTTC. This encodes CASSLTGGIGNEQFF.

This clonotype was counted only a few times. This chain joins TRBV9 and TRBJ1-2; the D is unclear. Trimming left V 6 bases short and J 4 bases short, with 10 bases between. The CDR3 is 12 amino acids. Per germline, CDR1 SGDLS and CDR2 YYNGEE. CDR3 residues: CASKSFLYGYTF. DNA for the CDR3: TGTGCCAGCAAGAGTTTCCTCTATGGCTACACCTTC.

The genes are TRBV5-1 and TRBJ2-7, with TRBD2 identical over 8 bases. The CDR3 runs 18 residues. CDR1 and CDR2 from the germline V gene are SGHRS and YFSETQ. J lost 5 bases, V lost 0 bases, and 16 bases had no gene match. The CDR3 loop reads CASSLGRDAGGRMNEQYF. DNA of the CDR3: TGCGCCAGCAGCTTGGGGCGAGACGCGGGGGGCCGTATGAACGAGCAGTACTTC.

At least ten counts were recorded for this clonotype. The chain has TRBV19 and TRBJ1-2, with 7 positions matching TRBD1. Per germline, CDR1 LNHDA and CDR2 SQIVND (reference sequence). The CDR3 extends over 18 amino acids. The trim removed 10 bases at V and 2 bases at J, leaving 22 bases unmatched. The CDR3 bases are TGTGCCACCCTCGGTCGACAGGGAGTTTTGATGGGAAACTATGGCTACACCTTC. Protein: CATLGRQGVLMGNYGYTF.

CDR3 protein: CASSPGVSEQYF. The CDR3 DNA reads TGTGCCAGTAGCCCGGGGGTATCTGAGCAGTACTTC. The gene calls are TRBV19 and TRBJ2-7, with a weak D call TRBD2 (6 bases). The CDR3 has 12 amino acids. V lost 6 bases and J 7 bases, leaving 13 bases between the germline ends. Germline V lookup: CDR1 LNHDA, CDR2 SQIVND (reference sequence).

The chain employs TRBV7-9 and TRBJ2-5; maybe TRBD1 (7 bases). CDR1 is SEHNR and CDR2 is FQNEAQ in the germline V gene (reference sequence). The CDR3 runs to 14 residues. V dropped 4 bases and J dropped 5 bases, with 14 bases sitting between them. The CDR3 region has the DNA TGTGCCAGCAGCTCCCCAGGGGGAGGCGAGACCCAGTACTTC. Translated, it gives CASSSPGGGETQYF.

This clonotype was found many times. CDR3 nucleotide sequence: TGTGCCAGCGGTCAAAGGGAGGGGTATAATACGCAGTATTTT. The encoded protein is CASGQREGYNTQYF. The chain has TRBV6-1 and TRBJ2-3; TRBD2 matches 7 bases. The length of the CDR3 is 14 residues. Germline-derived CDR1 and CDR2 are MNHNS and SASEGT. J lost 7 bases, V lost 8 bases, and 12 bases had no gene match.

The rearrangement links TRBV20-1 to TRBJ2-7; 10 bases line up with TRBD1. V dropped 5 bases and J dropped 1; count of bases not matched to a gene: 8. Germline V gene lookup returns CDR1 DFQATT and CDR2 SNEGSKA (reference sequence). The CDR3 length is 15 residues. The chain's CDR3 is CSALTGTGVSYEQYF. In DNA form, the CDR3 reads TGCAGTGCTCTTACCGGGACAGGGGTTTCCTACGAGCAGTACTTC.

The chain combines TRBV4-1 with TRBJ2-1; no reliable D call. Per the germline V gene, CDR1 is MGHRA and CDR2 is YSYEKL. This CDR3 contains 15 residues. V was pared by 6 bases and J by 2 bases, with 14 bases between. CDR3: CASRSDDRTYNEQFF. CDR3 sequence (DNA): TGCGCCAGCAGGTCGGACGATCGCACCTACAATGAGCAGTTCTTC.

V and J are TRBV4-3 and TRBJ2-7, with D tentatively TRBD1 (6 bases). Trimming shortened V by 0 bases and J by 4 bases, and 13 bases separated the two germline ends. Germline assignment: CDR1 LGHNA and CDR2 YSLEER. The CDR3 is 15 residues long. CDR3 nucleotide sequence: TGCGCCAGCAGCCAAGATCGGGACACCATTTACGAGCAGTACTTC. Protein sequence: CASSQDRDTIYEQYF.

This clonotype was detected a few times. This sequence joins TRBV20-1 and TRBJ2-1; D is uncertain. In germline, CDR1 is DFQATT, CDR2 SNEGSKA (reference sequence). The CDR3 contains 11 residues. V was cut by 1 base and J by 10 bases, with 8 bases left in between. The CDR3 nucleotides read TGCAGTGCTAGAGTCTCGAGGGAGCAGTTCTTC. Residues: CSARVSREQFF.

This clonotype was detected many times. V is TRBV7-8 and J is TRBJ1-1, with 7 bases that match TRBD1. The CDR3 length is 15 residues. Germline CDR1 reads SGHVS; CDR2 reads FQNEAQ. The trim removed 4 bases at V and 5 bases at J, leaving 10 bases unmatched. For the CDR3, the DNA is TGTGCCAGCAGCTCGAAACAGGGGTTGTTGACTGAAGCTTTCTTT. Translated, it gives CASSSKQGLLTEAFF.

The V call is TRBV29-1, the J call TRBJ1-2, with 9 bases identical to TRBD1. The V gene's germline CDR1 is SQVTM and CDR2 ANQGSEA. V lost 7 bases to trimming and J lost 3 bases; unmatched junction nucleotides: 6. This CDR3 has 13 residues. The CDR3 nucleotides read TGCAGCGGCACGACAGGGGGAGACTATGGCTACACCTTC. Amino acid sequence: CSGTTGGDYGYTF.

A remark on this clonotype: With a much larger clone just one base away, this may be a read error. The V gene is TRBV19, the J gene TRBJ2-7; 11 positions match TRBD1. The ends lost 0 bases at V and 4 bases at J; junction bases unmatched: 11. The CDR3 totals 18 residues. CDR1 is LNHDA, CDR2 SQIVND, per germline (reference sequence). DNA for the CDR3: TGTGCCAGTAGTATAGATCTTCCCGGACAGGGGGCGCTGTACGAGCAGTACTTC. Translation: CASSIDLPGQGALYEQYF.

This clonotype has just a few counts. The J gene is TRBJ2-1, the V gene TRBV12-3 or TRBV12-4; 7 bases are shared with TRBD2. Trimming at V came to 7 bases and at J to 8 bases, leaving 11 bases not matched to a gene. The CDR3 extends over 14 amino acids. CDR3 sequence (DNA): TGTGCCAGCACTCTCGGGCGGGAGAAGGATGAGCAGTTCTTC. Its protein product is CASTLGREKDEQFF.

The CDR3 is CASSFQAEQFF. The CDR3, as DNA: TGTGCCAGCAGTTTTCAAGCCGAGCAGTTCTTC. This rearrangement joins TRBV27 to TRBJ2-1; D not certain. Germline V CDR1 and CDR2: MNHEY, SMNVEV (reference sequence). The CDR3 spans 11 residues. The V end was cut by 3 bases, the J end by 10 bases, with 7 bases between.

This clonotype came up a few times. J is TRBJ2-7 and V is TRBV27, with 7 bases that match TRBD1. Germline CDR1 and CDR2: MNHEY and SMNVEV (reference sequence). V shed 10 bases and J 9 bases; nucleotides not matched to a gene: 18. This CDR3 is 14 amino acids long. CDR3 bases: TGTGCCACCTTGAGCGTCGTGACAGGGAGCGTGCAGTACTTC. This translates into CATLSVVTGSVQYF.

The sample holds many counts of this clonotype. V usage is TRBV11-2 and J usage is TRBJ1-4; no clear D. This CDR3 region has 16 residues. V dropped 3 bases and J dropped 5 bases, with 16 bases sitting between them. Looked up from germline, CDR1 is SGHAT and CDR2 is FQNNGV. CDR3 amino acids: CASSFWANNRNEKLFF. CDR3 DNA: TGTGCCAGCAGCTTTTGGGCCAACAACCGAAATGAAAAACTGTTTTTT.

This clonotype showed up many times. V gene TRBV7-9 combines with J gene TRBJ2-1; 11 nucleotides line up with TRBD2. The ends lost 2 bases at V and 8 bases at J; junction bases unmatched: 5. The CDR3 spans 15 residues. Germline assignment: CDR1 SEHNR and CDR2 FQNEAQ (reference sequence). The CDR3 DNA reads TGTGCCAGCAGCTTATTAGCGGGAGGGCCGGATGAGCAGTTCTTC. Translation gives CASSLLAGGPDEQFF.